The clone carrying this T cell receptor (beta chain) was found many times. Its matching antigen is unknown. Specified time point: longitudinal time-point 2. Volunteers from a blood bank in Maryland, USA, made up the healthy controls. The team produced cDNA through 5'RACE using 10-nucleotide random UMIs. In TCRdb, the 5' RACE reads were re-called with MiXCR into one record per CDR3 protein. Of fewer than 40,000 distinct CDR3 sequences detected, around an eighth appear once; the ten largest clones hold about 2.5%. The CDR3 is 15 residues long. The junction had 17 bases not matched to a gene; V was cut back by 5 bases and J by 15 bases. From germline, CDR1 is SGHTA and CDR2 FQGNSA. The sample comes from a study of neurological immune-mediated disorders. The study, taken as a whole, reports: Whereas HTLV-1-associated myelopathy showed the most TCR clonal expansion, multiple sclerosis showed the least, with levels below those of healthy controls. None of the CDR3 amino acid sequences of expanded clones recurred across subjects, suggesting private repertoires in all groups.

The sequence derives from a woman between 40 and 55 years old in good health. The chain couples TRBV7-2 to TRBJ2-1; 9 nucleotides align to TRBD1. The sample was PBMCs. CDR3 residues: CASSPGQGHRVGRFF. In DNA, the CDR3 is TGTGCCAGCAGCCCCGGACAGGGGCATCGGGTAGGTCGGTTCTTC.